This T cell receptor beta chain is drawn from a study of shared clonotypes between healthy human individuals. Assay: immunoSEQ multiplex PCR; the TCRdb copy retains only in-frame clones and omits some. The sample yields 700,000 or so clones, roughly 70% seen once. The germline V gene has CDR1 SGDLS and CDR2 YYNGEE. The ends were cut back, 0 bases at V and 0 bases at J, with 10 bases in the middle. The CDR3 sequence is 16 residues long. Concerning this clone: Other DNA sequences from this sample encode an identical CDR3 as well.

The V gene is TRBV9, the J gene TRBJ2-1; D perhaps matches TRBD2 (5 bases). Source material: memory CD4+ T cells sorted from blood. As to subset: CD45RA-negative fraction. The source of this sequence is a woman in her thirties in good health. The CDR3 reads CASSVVSGTSYNEQFF. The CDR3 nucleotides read TGTGCCAGCAGCGTAGTGAGCGGAACCTCCTACAATGAGCAGTTCTTC.